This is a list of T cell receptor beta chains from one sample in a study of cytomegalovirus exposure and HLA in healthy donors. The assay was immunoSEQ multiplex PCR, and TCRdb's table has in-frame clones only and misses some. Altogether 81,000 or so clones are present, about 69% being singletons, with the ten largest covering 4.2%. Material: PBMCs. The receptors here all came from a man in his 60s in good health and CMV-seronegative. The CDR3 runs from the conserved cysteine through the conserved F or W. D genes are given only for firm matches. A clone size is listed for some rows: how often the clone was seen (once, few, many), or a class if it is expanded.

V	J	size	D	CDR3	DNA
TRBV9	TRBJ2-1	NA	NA	CASSVGVGSSYNEQFF	TGTGCCAGCAGCGTAGGGGTGGGCAGCTCCTACAATGAGCAGTTCTTC
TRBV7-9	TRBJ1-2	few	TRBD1	CSSSPRQGGYTF	TGTTCCAGCAGCCCGAGACAGGGAGGCTACACCTTC
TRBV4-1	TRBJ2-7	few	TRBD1	CASSQVLSGGFYEQYF	TGCGCCAGCAGCCAAGTCCTCTCAGGGGGCTTTTACGAGCAGTACTTC
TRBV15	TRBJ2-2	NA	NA	CATSREGETGELFF	TGTGCCACCAGCAGAGAAGGGGAAACCGGGGAGCTGTTTTTT
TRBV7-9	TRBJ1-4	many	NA	CASSGGGTGEKLFF	TGTGCCAGCAGCGGAGGAGGGACGGGTGAAAAACTGTTTTTT
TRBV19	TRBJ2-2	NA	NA	CASSIMGGTGELFF	TGTGCCAGTAGTATCATGGGGGGAACCGGGGAGCTGTTTTTT
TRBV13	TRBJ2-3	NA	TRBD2	CASSWGTSGGADTQYF	TGTGCCAGCAGCTGGGGGACTAGCGGGGGCGCAGATACGCAGTATTTT
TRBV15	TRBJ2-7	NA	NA	CATSRGGGEQYF	TGTGCCACCAGCAGGGGAGGGGGCGAGCAGTACTTC
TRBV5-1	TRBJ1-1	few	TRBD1	CASSLLDREVAFF	TGCGCCAGCAGCCTCCTGGACAGGGAGGTAGCTTTCTTT
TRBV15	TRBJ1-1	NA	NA	CATSSQTENTEAFF	TGTGCCACCAGCTCCCAGACAGAGAACACTGAAGCTTTCTTT
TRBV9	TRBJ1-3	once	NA	CASRDQGSGNTIYF	TGTGCCAGCAGAGACCAGGGTTCTGGAAACACCATATATTTT
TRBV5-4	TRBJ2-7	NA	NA	CASSSTSIGEQYF	TGTGCCAGCAGCTCAACTAGCATCGGCGAGCAGTACTTC
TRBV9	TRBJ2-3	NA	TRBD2	CASSVRGGETDTQYF	TGTGCCAGCAGCGTACGTGGGGGGGAGACAGATACGCAGTATTTT
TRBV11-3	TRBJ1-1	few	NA	CASSLVGTRRTEAFF	TGTGCCAGCAGCTTAGTGGGGACAAGAAGGACTGAAGCTTTCTTT
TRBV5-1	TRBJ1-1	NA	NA	CASSSTSGDTEAFF	TGCGCCAGCAGCTCGACTAGCGGGGACACTGAAGCTTTCTTT
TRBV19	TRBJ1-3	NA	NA	CASSQRNSGNTIYF	TGTGCCAGTAGCCAGAGGAATTCAGGAAACACCATATATTTT
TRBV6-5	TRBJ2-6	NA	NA	CASKMEPGANVLTF	TGTGCCAGCAAAATGGAGCCTGGGGCCAACGTCCTGACTTTC
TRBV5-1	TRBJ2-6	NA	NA	CAGEGLSGANVLTF	TGCGCCGGAGAGGGTCTCTCTGGGGCCAACGTCCTGACTTTC
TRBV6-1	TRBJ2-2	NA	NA	CASSVRGIGELFF	TGTGCCAGCAGTGTGAGAGGGATCGGGGAGCTGTTTTTT
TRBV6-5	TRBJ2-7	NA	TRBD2	CASSSAGVAPYEQYF	TGTGCCAGCAGTTCCGCGGGGGTCGCCCCCTACGAGCAGTACTTC
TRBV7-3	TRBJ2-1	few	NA	CASSLRNFGREQFF	TGTGCCAGCAGCTTACGGAACTTTGGGAGAGAGCAGTTCTTC
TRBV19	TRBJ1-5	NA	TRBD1	CASQGTGGNQPQHF	TGTGCCAGTCAGGGGACAGGTGGGAATCAGCCCCAGCATTTT
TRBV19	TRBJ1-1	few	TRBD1	CASRKAYRDSYTEAFF	TGTGCCAGTAGGAAAGCATACCGGGACAGCTACACTGAAGCTTTCTTT
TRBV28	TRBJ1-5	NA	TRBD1	CASITWGRGLYSNQPQHF	TGTGCCAGCATTACGTGGGGTAGGGGGCTATATAGCAATCAGCCCCAGCATTTT
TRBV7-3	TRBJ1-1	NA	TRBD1	CASSETTGETEAFF	TGTGCCAGCAGCGAAACCACAGGGGAAACTGAAGCTTTCTTT
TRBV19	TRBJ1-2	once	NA	CASSIVAGKHAPNYGYTF	TGTGCCAGTAGTATAGTGGCAGGGAAACATGCTCCTAACTATGGCTACACCTTC
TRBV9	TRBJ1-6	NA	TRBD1	CASSPGDRGNSPLHF	TGTGCCAGCAGCCCCGGGGACAGGGGTAATTCACCCCTCCACTTT
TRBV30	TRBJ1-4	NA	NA	CAWSVGRATNEKLFF	TGTGCCTGGAGTGTAGGCAGGGCAACTAATGAAAAACTGTTTTTT
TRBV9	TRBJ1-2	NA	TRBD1	CASSAETGGHYGYTF	TGTGCCAGCAGCGCCGAGACAGGGGGCCACTATGGCTACACCTTC
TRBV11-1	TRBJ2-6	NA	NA	CASSLTQGHSGANVLTF	TGTGCCAGCAGCTTAACACAGGGACACTCTGGGGCCAACGTCCTGACTTTC
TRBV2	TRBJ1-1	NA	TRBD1	CASRRDRTITEAFF	TGTGCCAGCAGGAGGGACAGGACAATAACTGAAGCTTTCTTT
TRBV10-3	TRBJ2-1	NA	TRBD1	CAISIRTGGEQFF	TGTGCCATCAGTATCCGGACAGGGGGTGAGCAGTTCTTC
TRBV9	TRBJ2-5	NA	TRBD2	CASSVRSGANQETQYF	TGTGCCAGCAGCGTAAGGAGCGGGGCGAACCAAGAGACCCAGTACTTC
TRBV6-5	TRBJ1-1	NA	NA	CASSALRGNTEAFF	TGTGCCAGCAGCGCCCTTCGGGGGAACACTGAAGCTTTCTTT
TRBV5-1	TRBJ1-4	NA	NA	CASSLAGGLGEKLFF	TGCGCCAGCAGCTTGGCCGGGGGGCTAGGTGAAAAACTGTTTTTT
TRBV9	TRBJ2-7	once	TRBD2	CASSVHPGRGEYEQYF	TGTGCCAGCAGCGTTCACCCTGGGCGGGGGGAGTACGAGCAGTACTTC
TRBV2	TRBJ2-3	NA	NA	CASSRAGTDTQYF	TGTGCCAGCAGTCGGGCGGGTACAGATACGCAGTATTTT
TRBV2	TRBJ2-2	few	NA	CASSVEGANTGELFF	TGTGCCAGCAGTGTCGAGGGGGCGAACACCGGGGAGCTGTTTTTT
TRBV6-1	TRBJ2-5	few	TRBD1	CASNEPNKGQGQETQYF	TGTGCCAGCAATGAACCCAACAAGGGACAGGGCCAAGAGACCCAGTACTTC
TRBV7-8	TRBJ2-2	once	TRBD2	CASSLGTRGGYTGELFF	TGTGCCAGCAGCTTAGGCACGCGGGGGGGTTACACCGGGGAGCTGTTTTTT
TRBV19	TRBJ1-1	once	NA	CASSIAVLTEAFF	TGTGCCAGTAGTATTGCGGTCCTTACTGAAGCTTTCTTT